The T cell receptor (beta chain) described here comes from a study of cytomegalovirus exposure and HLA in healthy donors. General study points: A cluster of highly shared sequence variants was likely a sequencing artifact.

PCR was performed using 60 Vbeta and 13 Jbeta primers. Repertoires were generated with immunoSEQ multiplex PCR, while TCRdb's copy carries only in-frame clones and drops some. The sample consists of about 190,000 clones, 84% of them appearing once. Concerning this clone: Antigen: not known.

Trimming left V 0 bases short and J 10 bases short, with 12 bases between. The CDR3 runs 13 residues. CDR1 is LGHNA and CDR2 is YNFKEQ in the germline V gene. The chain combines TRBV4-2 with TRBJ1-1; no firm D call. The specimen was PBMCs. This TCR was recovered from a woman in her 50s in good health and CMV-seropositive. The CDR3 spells CASSQERGLGAFF. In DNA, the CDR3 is TGTGCCAGCAGCCAAGAGAGAGGGCTGGGAGCTTTCTTT.